This T cell receptor (beta chain) was profiled in a study of CD8+ T cells in alopecia areata. The study's findings and limits: Lesional scalp, especially alopecia totalis/universalis, showed higher clonality than normal scalp. Patients displayed less clarity in TCR sharing than mice, a finding possibly related to HLA.

Several patients' sorted CD4+ cells yielded CD25+CD127- cells. cDNA serving as the sequencing template came from extracted, reverse transcribed RNA. The assay was immunoSEQ multiplex PCR, and TCRdb's table has in-frame clones only and misses some. This table holds about 37,000 clones, approximately 54% found once. With respect to this clone: The antigen remains unidentified.

CDR1 is LGHNA and CDR2 is YSLEER in the germline V gene. Trimming stripped 4 bases from V and 3 bases from J, with 16 bases between. This CDR3 contains 15 residues. The sequenced sample was CD4+ Tregs sorted from blood. V usage is TRBV4-3 and J usage is TRBJ2-7; weak D call: TRBD2 (6 bases). The receptor was isolated from a human donor with alopecia areata. The chain's CDR3 is CASSPQREPHYEQYF. Here the CDR3 DNA reads TGCGCCAGCAGCCCCCAACGGGAGCCCCACTACGAGCAGTACTTC.